Listed here are 5 T cell receptor beta chains from one sample, sequenced in a study of identical twins. Each CDR3 protein gets one entry after TCRdb re-called the 5' RACE reads with MiXCR. The sample consists of about 460,000 distinct CDR3 sequences, over 12% of them appearing once. These data also formed part of another study, on yellow fever vaccine responses in identical twins.

Material for sequencing was CD4+ T cells sorted from blood. These TCRs come from a young woman in good health.

This clonotype showed up just a few times. This rearrangement joins TRBV6-2 or TRBV6-3 to TRBJ2-7, with 8 bases lining up with TRBD2. Germline lookup yields CDR1 MNHEY and CDR2 SVGEGT. J gave up 3 bases and V 5 bases, and 6 bases lay outside the gene matches. This CDR3 has 14 amino acids. The CDR3 reads CASSTGLANYEQYF. The CDR3 DNA sequence: TGTGCCAGCAGTACAGGACTAGCAAACTACGAGCAGTACTTC.

This clonotype was picked up a small number of times. The chain is built from TRBV4-2 and TRBJ2-7; possibly TRBD2 for D (6 bases). The CDR3 has 15 amino acids. Germline V CDR1 and CDR2: LGHNA, YNFKEQ. Trimming stripped 6 bases from V and 0 bases from J, with 15 bases between. CDR3 in DNA: TGTGCCAGCAGGAGAGCGGGCGAAACCTCCTACGAGCAGTACTTC. This gives the protein CASRRAGETSYEQYF.

The table lists this clonotype with a few counts. J is TRBJ1-3 and V is TRBV7-2; the D gene is possibly TRBD1 (5 bases). The CDR3 has 15 residues. Trimming cost V 0 bases and J 4 bases, with 10 bases left between them. The germline V gene has CDR1 SGHTA and CDR2 FQGNSA. The DNA for the CDR3 is TGTGCCAGCAGCTTAGCGTCTCAGGGAGGAAACACCATATATTTT. It yields the protein CASSLASQGGNTIYF.

This clonotype was found many times. The rearrangement uses TRBV29-1 and TRBJ2-7; 7 nucleotides match TRBD2. From germline, CDR1 is SQVTM and CDR2 ANQGSEA. The CDR3 covers 13 residues. Losses at the gene ends were 6 bases for V and 0 bases for J; bases not matched to a gene: 5. The CDR3 spells CSVGGGPSYEQYF. CDR3 nucleotides: TGCAGCGTGGGGGGAGGGCCCTCCTACGAGCAGTACTTC.

V usage is TRBV20-1 and J usage is TRBJ2-7, with D perhaps TRBD1 or TRBD2 (6 bases each). Trimming cost V 5 bases and J 2 bases, with 22 bases left between them. CDR1 and CDR2 (germline): DFQATT, SNEGSKA (reference sequence). CDR3 length equals 16 residues. The CDR3 reads CSALGDLAGHPYEQYF. CDR3 sequence (DNA): TGCAGTGCTCTAGGGGACTTGGCGGGACATCCCTACGAGCAGTACTTC.